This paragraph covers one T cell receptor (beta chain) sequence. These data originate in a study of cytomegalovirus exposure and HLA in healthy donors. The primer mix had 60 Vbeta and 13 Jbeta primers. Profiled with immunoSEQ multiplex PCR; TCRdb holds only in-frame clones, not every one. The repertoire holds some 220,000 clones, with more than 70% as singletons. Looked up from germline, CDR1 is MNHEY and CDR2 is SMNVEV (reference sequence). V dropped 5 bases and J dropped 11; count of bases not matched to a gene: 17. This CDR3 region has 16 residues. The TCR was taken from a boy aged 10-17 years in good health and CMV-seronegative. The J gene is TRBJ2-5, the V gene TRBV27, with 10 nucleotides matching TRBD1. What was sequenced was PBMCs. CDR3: CASSAITGTGDGEQYF. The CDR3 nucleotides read TGTGCCAGCAGTGCCATCACCGGGACAGGGGATGGAGAGCAGTACTTC.